Listed below are T cell receptor beta chains from one sample, sequenced in a study of tumour-infiltrating T cells in Burkitt lymphoma. Measured with immunoSEQ multiplex PCR; TCRdb has only the in-frame clones, and not every one. The sample has 5,000 to 7,000 clones, approximately 9.9% seen once. Sequencing was done on a sample of tumor tissue. These receptors all come from a human donor with diffuse large B-cell lymphoma. The CDR3 runs from the conserved cysteine through the conserved F or W. A D gene is named only where the DNA matches it firmly. Some rows have no size entry. The others give once, few or many, or a class for an expanded clone.

D gene,J gene,clone size,CDR3 length,V gene,CDR3 DNA,CDR3 protein
TRBD1,TRBJ1-1,few,14,TRBV28,TGTGCCAGCAGAGTTACAGGGGGAGGACCTGAAGCTTTCTTT,CASRVTGGGPEAFF
NA,TRBJ2-3,NA,15,TRBV5-1,TGCGCCAGCCGTTTCAGGGGTACGGACACAGATACGCAGTATTTT,CASRFRGTDTDTQYF
NA,TRBJ2-5,NA,14,TRBV6-5,TGTGCCAGCAGTTACGGGCTACCGCAAGAGACCCAGTACTTC,CASSYGLPQETQYF
NA,TRBJ1-5,few,13,TRBV2,TGTGCCAGCAGTTCAATAGAAAATCAGCCCCAGCATTTT,CASSSIENQPQHF
NA,TRBJ2-2,few,16,TRBV7-9,TGTGCCAGCAGCTTAACAATGGGGCAATACACCGGGGAGCTGTTTTTT,CASSLTMGQYTGELFF
TRBD1,TRBJ2-6,few,18,TRBV4-3,TGCGCCAGCAGCCCAGATAGAGACAGGGCAGTTGGGGCCAACGTCCTGACTTTC,CASSPDRDRAVGANVLTF
TRBD2,TRBJ2-1,NA,14,TRBV2,TGTGCCAGCAAGTGGGGACTAGCGGGGAATGAGCAGTTCTTC,CASKWGLAGNEQFF
NA,TRBJ1-1,few,15,TRBV6-5,TGTGCCAGCAGTTACTCGATAGGGGTCAACACTGAAGCTTTCTTT,CASSYSIGVNTEAFF
TRBD1,TRBJ2-2,NA,14,TRBV6-1,TGTGCCAGCAGTTGGACAGGGGACACCGGGGAGCTGTTTTTT,CASSWTGDTGELFF
NA,TRBJ2-5,NA,15,TRBV27,TGTGCCAGCAGTCCTAGGGGAGTGTTTGAAGAGACCCAGTACTTC,CASSPRGVFEETQYF
TRBD2,TRBJ2-1,few,15,TRBV19,TGTGCCAGTAGTACGACTAGCGGGGCTTACAATGAGCAGTTCTTC,CASSTTSGAYNEQFF
NA,TRBJ2-5,NA,11,TRBV5-6,TGTGCCAGCAGCACGAGAGAGACCCAGTACTTC,CASSTRETQYF
NA,TRBJ1-3,NA,18,TRBV7-6,TGTGCCAGCAGCTTTAACCCCGGCGGCTACAGCTCTGGAAACACCATATATTTT,CASSFNPGGYSSGNTIYF
NA,TRBJ2-3,few,16,TRBV6-5,TGTGCCAGCAGTTACTCCCCAGGTAAAAATGGAGATACGCAGTATTTT,CASSYSPGKNGDTQYF
NA,TRBJ1-1,NA,16,TRBV19,TGTGCCAGTAGTATCGAGGCAGGGCACATGAACACTGAAGCTTTCTTT,CASSIEAGHMNTEAFF
TRBD1,TRBJ1-6,few,15,TRBV6-5,TGTGCCAGCAGTTCCCCCGGGACAGATAATTCACCCCTCCACTTT,CASSSPGTDNSPLHF
NA,TRBJ2-1,few,15,TRBV4-3,TGCGCCAGCAGCCACCTAACAGGACCCTACAATGAGCAGTTCTTC,CASSHLTGPYNEQFF
NA,TRBJ1-1,few,13,TRBV5-1,TGCGCCAGCAGCTTGTGGGGGAACACTGAAGCTTTCTTT,CASSLWGNTEAFF
NA,TRBJ1-2,large,15,TRBV6-5,TGTGCCACCCTGACCCTCCCTTCGGGGAATTATGGCTACACCTTC,CATLTLPSGNYGYTF
NA,TRBJ1-5,few,16,TRBV19,TGTGCCAGTAGTATTGGGGGAGGATATAGCAATCAGCCCCAGCATTTT,CASSIGGGYSNQPQHF
NA,TRBJ1-3,few,13,TRBV5-1,TGCGCCAGTAGACGTGCTTCTGGAAACACCATATATTTT,CASRRASGNTIYF
TRBD1,TRBJ1-1,few,13,TRBV27,TGTGCCAGCAGTTGGACAGGGAACACTGAAGCTTTCTTT,CASSWTGNTEAFF
TRBD2,TRBJ2-1,NA,18,TRBV9,TGTGCCAGCAGCGTGACTAGCGGGGGGCAGAGCGCCTACAATGAGCAGTTCTTC,CASSVTSGGQSAYNEQFF
NA,TRBJ2-1,NA,11,TRBV27,TGTGCCAGCAGTGGGGGGTTTGAGCAGTTCTTC,CASSGGFEQFF
NA,TRBJ2-7,NA,17,TRBV5-1,TGCGCCAGCAGCTTGGGCGGGGCTCCTCCCCGCTCCTACGAGCAGTACTTC,CASSLGGAPPRSYEQYF
TRBD2,TRBJ2-7,NA,14,TRBV10-3,TGTGCCATCAGTGGGGCGGGGGGACCCTACGAGCAGTACTTC,CAISGAGGPYEQYF
NA,TRBJ1-1,NA,15,TRBV10-3,TGTGCCATCAGTGATAGGTCAGGGGAGGTGCCTGAAGCTTTCTTT,CAISDRSGEVPEAFF
NA,TRBJ1-3,once,13,TRBV7-2,TGTGCCAGCAGCTCCTTTTCTGGAAACACCACATATTTT,CASSSFSGNTTYF
NA,TRBJ2-3,NA,11,TRBV20-1,TGCAGCGCCAGCACCCGGGTAAGCGGGTATTTT,CSASTRVSGYF
NA,TRBJ2-7,NA,15,TRBV11-2,TGTGCCAGCAGCTTAGCCCCAGGGGGAGGCTACGAGCAGTACTTC,CASSLAPGGGYEQYF
TRBD1,TRBJ2-3,few,15,TRBV5-1,TGCGCCAGCAGTTCTGGTAGGGGGCTCTCAGATACGCAGTATTTT,CASSSGRGLSDTQYF
TRBD2,TRBJ2-1,few,16,TRBV25-1,TGTGCCAGCAGTGAATCCGGACTAGCGGGGGGCAATGAGCAGTTCTTC,CASSESGLAGGNEQFF
NA,TRBJ1-5,few,12,TRBV10-3,TGTGCCATCAGTGAGGGAACCCGGCCCCAGCATTTT,CAISEGTRPQHF
NA,TRBJ2-3,few,12,TRBV19,TGTGCCAGTAGTCAAGGCGAAGATACGCAGTATTTT,CASSQGEDTQYF
NA,TRBJ2-2,NA,17,TRBV7-2,TGTGCCAGCAGCTTAGCGTTAATAGCGGCGAACACCGGGGAGCTGTTTTTT,CASSLALIAANTGELFF
NA,TRBJ2-5,once,19,TRBV15,TGTGCCACCAGCAGAGATCCCCCTAGCAGGGGCCCGTACCAAGAGACCCAGTACTTC,CATSRDPPSRGPYQETQYF
TRBD2,TRBJ2-1,NA,15,TRBV11-3,TGTGCCAGCAGCTTAGACGGGGGGGGATACAATGAGCAGTTCTTC,CASSLDGGGYNEQFF
TRBD1,TRBJ2-7,NA,15,TRBV5-6,TGTGCCAGCAGTTTCCGGGACAGGGGGCTCTACGAGCAGTACTTC,CASSFRDRGLYEQYF
NA,TRBJ2-5,NA,14,TRBV19,TGTGCCAGTAGTATCTCCGGGGGGCTGGAGACCCAGTACTTC,CASSISGGLETQYF
NA,TRBJ1-2,few,12,TRBV10-1,TGCGCCAGCAGTGAGAATAAGAATCCAGACACCTTC,CASSENKNPDTF
NA,TRBJ1-2,NA,13,TRBV28,TGTGCCAGCCAGAGGACATTTAACTATGGCTACACCTTC,CASQRTFNYGYTF
NA,TRBJ1-1,NA,12,TRBV19,TGTGCCAGTAAGTGGGGGGACACTGAAGCTTTCTTT,CASKWGDTEAFF
NA,TRBJ2-1,few,11,TRBV6-1,TGTGCCAGCAGAGACTACAATGAGCAGTTCTTC,CASRDYNEQFF
NA,TRBJ2-7,NA,14,TRBV29-1,TGCAGCGTCGGGGGTGCAAGGTCCCGAGACGAGCAGTACTTC,CSVGGARSRDEQYF
NA,TRBJ2-1,few,15,TRBV28,TGTGCCAGCAGTTTAAGCTCATCCGTCCACAATGAGCAGTTCTTC,CASSLSSSVHNEQFF
NA,TRBJ1-1,few,14,TRBV10-2,TGCGCCAGCAGTGTTCTTGGGCGTGGCACTGAAGCTTTCTTT,CASSVLGRGTEAFF
TRBD1,TRBJ2-3,few,15,TRBV5-8,TGTGCCAGCAGCCTGGGACAGGGAGATACAGATACGCAGTATTTT,CASSLGQGDTDTQYF
NA,TRBJ2-3,few,13,TRBV7-9,TGTGCCAGCAGCTTTGAGGACACAGATACGCAGTATTTT,CASSFEDTDTQYF
NA,TRBJ2-7,few,14,TRBV5-6,TGTGCCAGCAGCCCCGGGACACCGCCCTACGAGCAGTACTTC,CASSPGTPPYEQYF
NA,TRBJ1-2,few,12,TRBV11-2,TGTGCCAGCAGCTTAGACCTACCTCGCTACACCTTC,CASSLDLPRYTF